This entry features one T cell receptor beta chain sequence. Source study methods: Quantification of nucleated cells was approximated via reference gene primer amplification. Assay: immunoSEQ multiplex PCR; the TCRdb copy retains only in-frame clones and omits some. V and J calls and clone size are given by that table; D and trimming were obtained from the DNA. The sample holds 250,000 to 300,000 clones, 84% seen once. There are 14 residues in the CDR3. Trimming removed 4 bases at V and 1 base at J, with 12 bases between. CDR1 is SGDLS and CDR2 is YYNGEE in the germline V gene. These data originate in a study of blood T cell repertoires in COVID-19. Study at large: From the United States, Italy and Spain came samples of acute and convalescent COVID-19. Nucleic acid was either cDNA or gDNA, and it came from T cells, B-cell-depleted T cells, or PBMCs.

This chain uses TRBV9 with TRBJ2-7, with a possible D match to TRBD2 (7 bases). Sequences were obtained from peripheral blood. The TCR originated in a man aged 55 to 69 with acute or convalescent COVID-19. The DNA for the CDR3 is TGTGCCAGCAGCTTGGGGGGGCGTTCCTACGAGCAGTACTTC. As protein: CASSLGGRSYEQYF.